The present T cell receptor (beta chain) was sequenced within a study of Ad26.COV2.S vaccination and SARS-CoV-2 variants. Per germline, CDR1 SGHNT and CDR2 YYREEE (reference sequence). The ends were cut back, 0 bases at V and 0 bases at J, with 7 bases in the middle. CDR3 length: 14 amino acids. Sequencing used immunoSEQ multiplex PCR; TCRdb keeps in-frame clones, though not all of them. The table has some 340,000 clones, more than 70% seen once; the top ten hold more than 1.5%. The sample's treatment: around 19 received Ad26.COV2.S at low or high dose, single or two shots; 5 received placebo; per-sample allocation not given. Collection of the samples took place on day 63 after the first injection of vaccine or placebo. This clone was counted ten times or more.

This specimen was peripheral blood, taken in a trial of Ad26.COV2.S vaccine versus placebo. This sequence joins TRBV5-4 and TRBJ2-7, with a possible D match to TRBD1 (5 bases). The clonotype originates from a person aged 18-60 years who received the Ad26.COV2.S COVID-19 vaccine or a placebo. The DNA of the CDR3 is TGTGCCAGCAGCTTGGACAGGAACTCCTACGAGCAGTACTTC. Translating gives CASSLDRNSYEQYF.